The 28 T cell receptor beta chains in this list originate from one sample, sequenced in a study of tumor T cells in aggressive B-cell lymphoma. This table comes from immunoSEQ multiplex PCR, and its TCRdb copy is limited to in-frame clones, with some not included. The sample includes 8,500 to 9,500 clones, 85% of them seen just once. Sequencing was carried out using tumor tissue. Source of these receptors: an adult with diffuse large B cell lymphoma.

This clone was detected a few times. The V gene is TRBV5-8, the J gene TRBJ1-1; 7 bases match TRBD1. Trimming at V came to 0 bases and at J to 8 bases, leaving 7 bases not matched to a gene. Germline loops: CDR1 SGHTS, CDR2 YDEGEE. The CDR3 sequence is 14 residues long. CDR3 nucleotides: TGTGCCAGCAGCTTGGCCGGAGGGGGCTCCGAAGCTTTCTTT. Translation gives CASSLAGGGSEAFF.

About this clone: Within the sample, other DNA sequences also encode this same CDR3. The chain couples TRBV5-4 to TRBJ1-4; tentatively, D is TRBD1 (5 bases). This CDR3 region has 17 residues. The germline CDR1 and CDR2 sequences are SGHNT and YYREEE (reference sequence). The germline V and J ends were trimmed by 0 bases and 5 bases, with 17 bases remaining between them. As DNA, the CDR3 is TGTGCCAGCAGCTTGGGTCCCGACAGAGATACAAATGAAAAACTGTTTTTT. Protein product: CASSLGPDRDTNEKLFF. Looking up the rest from reference TRBV5-4 and TRBJ1-4 gives the full variable domain: ETGVTQSPTHLIKTRGQQVTLRCSSQSGHNTVSWYQQALGQGPQFIFQYYREEENGRGNFPPRFSGLQFPNYSSELNVNALELDDSALYLCASSLGPDRDTNEKLFFGSGTQLSVL.

The J gene is TRBJ2-3, the V gene TRBV6-4; 8 bases are a match to TRBD2. Germline-derived CDR1 and CDR2 are MRHNA and SNTAGT. The CDR3 length is 15 residues. V shed 8 bases and J 2 bases; nucleotides not matched to a gene: 9. Here the CDR3 DNA reads TGTGCCAGCTTCCCAGCGGGGGAGCTCACAGATACGCAGTATTTT. Translation gives CASFPAGELTDTQYF.

The chain joins TRBV4-1 to TRBJ1-3; D possibly corresponds to TRBD1 (6 bases). Trimming removed 0 bases from V and 1 base from J, with 19 bases in between. The germline gives CDR1 MGHRA, CDR2 YSYEKL. This CDR3 contains 19 residues. The CDR3 bases are TGCGCCAGCAGCCAAGATGGGCTAGGGGGTTTACAGTCTGGAAACACCATATATTTT. It yields the protein CASSQDGLGGLQSGNTIYF.

The rearrangement uses TRBV28 and TRBJ1-2, with D possibly TRBD1 on 5 matching bases. There are 15 residues in the CDR3. Germline CDR1 reads MDHEN; CDR2 reads SYDVKM. V lost 5 bases, J lost 6 bases, and 19 bases lay in between. CDR3 coding DNA: TGTGCCAGCAGTATAATTGGGGCCTTAAGAGATGGCTACACCTTC. Protein sequence: CASSIIGALRDGYTF.

This clone was found a few times. V gene TRBV5-1 combines with J gene TRBJ2-5; possibly TRBD1 for D (6 bases). Trimming shortened V by 5 bases and J by 3 bases, and 14 bases separated the two germline ends. CDR3 length: 14 amino acids. Germline CDR1 SGHRS, CDR2 YFSETQ. The CDR3 protein is CASSGGHPEETQYF. CDR3 nucleotide sequence: TGCGCCAGCAGTGGGGGACACCCCGAAGAGACCCAGTACTTC.

The chain has TRBV7-8 and TRBJ2-3; possible D gene TRBD1, 6 bases. The end of the DNA aligns better with TRBJ1-5, so the J call may be wrong. The CDR3 has 15 residues. CDR1 is SGHVS and CDR2 is FQNEAQ in the germline V gene. The DNA for the CDR3 is TGTGCCAGCAGCTTACCAGCGGGGGGCACAGATACGCAGCATTTT. Translated: CASSLPAGGTDTQHF.

The rearrangement joins TRBV11-3 to TRBJ2-7; a weak D match, TRBD1 (8 bases). The CDR3 loop spans 14 amino acids. From germline, CDR1 is SGHNT and CDR2 YENEEA. V lost 2 bases and J lost 6, with 14 bases in between. CDR3 coding DNA: TGTGCCAGCAGCTTATGGACAGGGAGGGTCGAGCAGTACTTC. It translates to CASSLWTGRVEQYF.

This clone was detected once. The V gene is TRBV5-1, the J gene TRBJ2-3, with 8 bases that match TRBD2. V was pared by 7 bases and J by 5 bases, with 12 bases of the junction left unmatched. CDR1 and CDR2 from the germline V gene are SGHRS and YFSETQ. CDR3 length equals 15 residues. CDR3 DNA sequence: TGCGCCAGCTCCACGGGTGACCGGGGGGGAGATACGCAGTATTTT. Protein sequence: CASSTGDRGGDTQYF.

V is TRBV9 and J is TRBJ2-5, with TRBD2 matching over 7 bases. The germline V gene has CDR1 SGDLS and CDR2 YYNGEE. J was trimmed by 1 base and V by 0 bases; bases with no gene match: 6. The CDR3 is 16 amino acids. This CDR3 is CASSVGLRGFQETQYF. The CDR3 DNA sequence: TGTGCCAGCAGCGTAGGTCTGCGGGGGTTCCAAGAGACCCAGTACTTC.

V and J are TRBV6-6 and TRBJ2-5; 7 bases are shared with TRBD2. Germline V CDR1 and CDR2: MNHNY, SVGAGI (reference sequence). J was trimmed by 1 base and V by 10 bases; bases with no gene match: 6. The CDR3 has 13 residues. The CDR3 is CATREGRQETQYF. DNA for the CDR3: TGTGCCACGAGGGAGGGGCGCCAAGAGACCCAGTACTTC.

Concerning this clone: A junction end diverges from the germline sequence, so it may reflect a read error. The same CDR3 is also encoded by other DNA sequences in this sample. The chain couples TRBV4-3 to TRBJ1-2; 12 bases line up with TRBD1. Germline V gene data show CDR1 as LGHNA and CDR2 as YSLEER. The CDR3 length is 17 residues. CDR3 residues: CASSQGTPGQGAGGYTF. CDR3 coding DNA: TGCGCCAGCAGCCAAGGAACACCGGGACAGGGGGCAGGTGGCTACACTTTC.

This rearrangement joins TRBV29-1 to TRBJ1-1; tentatively, D is TRBD1 (6 bases). V was cut by 2 bases and J by 0 bases, with 13 bases left in between. The germline CDR1 and CDR2 sequences are SQVTM and ANQGSEA. The CDR3 extends over 15 amino acids. The CDR3 DNA reads as TGCAGCGTTGAATTGCGACAGGCTATGAACACTGAAGCTTTCTTT. Translation gives CSVELRQAMNTEAFF.

This clone occurred a few times. The rearrangement uses TRBV11-1 and TRBJ1-6; 10 bases are shared with TRBD1. Germline V lookup: CDR1 SGHAT, CDR2 FQDESV (reference sequence). There are 16 residues in the CDR3. The trim removed 2 bases at V and 6 bases at J, leaving 4 bases unmatched. CDR3 in DNA: TGTGCCAGCAGCTTATCCGGGACAGGGGCTAATTCACCCCTCCACTTT. This codes for CASSLSGTGANSPLHF.

The chain joins TRBV15 to TRBJ1-2; the D is unclear. The length of the CDR3 is 14 residues. Trimming left V 7 bases short and J 5 bases short, with 17 bases between. Germline V gives CDR1 LNHNV, CDR2 YYDKDF (reference sequence). This chain's CDR3 is CATTNAAGKYGYTF. CDR3 nucleotides: TGTGCCACCACGAACGCAGCAGGAAAATATGGCTACACCTTC.

The CDR3 protein is CASSLRGMDTEAFF. CDR3 nucleotide sequence: TGTGCCAGCTCCCTCAGGGGGATGGACACTGAAGCTTTCTTT. The chain links TRBV18 to TRBJ1-1, with 7 bases fitting TRBD1. Germline values: CDR1 KGHSH, CDR2 LQKENI. The CDR3 has 14 amino acids. J lost 3 bases, V lost 6 bases, and 7 bases had no gene match.

The chain has TRBV28 and TRBJ2-1; D is ambiguous. Germline V CDR1 and CDR2: MDHEN, SYDVKM. V was trimmed by 2 bases and J by 6 bases, leaving 8 bases between them. The CDR3 is 13 amino acids. The CDR3 DNA reads TGTGCCAGCAGTTTACAGGAACCCAATGAGCAGTTCTTC. It specifies CASSLQEPNEQFF.

The rearrangement joins TRBV9 to TRBJ2-2; 11 nucleotides agree with TRBD2. The CDR3 has 16 amino acids. Looked up from germline, CDR1 is SGDLS and CDR2 is YYNGEE. V lost 4 bases and J lost 4; bases outside the gene matches: 6. In DNA, the CDR3 is TGTGCCAGCAGCCCGATTAGCGGGGGGGTCACCGGGGAGCTGTTTTTT. Its protein product is CASSPISGGVTGELFF.

This chain uses TRBV28 with TRBJ1-2; 12 positions agree with TRBD1. Germline V gene data show CDR1 as MDHEN and CDR2 as SYDVKM. J was trimmed by 7 bases and V by 6 bases; bases with no gene match: 12. The CDR3 has 16 amino acids. In DNA form, the CDR3 reads TGTGCCAGCAGCCCCGATCTGGGACAGGGGGCTCTTGGCTACACCTTC. Amino acid sequence: CASSPDLGQGALGYTF.

J is TRBJ2-3 and V is TRBV18; no clear D gene. From germline, CDR1 is KGHSH and CDR2 LQKENI. Trimming shortened V by 5 bases and J by 4 bases, and 7 bases separated the two germline ends. The CDR3 runs 12 residues. This CDR3 reads CASSSQADTQYF. The DNA of the CDR3 is TGTGCCAGCTCATCTCAGGCAGATACGCAGTATTTT.

The chain employs TRBV4-2 and TRBJ2-7; D may be TRBD2 (5 bases). Deletions cut 0 bases from V and 2 bases from J, with 11 bases between. In germline, CDR1 is LGHNA, CDR2 YNFKEQ. The CDR3 sequence is 15 residues long. CDR3 nucleotides: TGTGCCAGCAGCCAAGAGAGGGCCGGCACCTACGAGCAGTACTTC. Translated: CASSQERAGTYEQYF.

The V and J genes are TRBV6-1 and TRBJ1-6, with D maybe TRBD1 (6 bases). The CDR3 has 17 amino acids. Trimming took 3 bases from V and 5 from J, leaving 17 bases between them. The germline gives CDR1 MNHNS, CDR2 SASEGT. DNA for the CDR3: TGTGCCAGCAGTGATCCTTGGGGGCAGCTTAATAATTCACCCCTCCACTTT. It codes for CASSDPWGQLNNSPLHF.

The rearrangement joins TRBV2 to TRBJ2-2; tentatively, D is TRBD1 (5 bases). CDR3 size: 13 residues. Germline V CDR1 and CDR2: SNHLY, FYNNEI. Trimming took 7 bases from V and 6 from J, leaving 12 bases between them. The DNA of the CDR3 is TGTGCCAGCAACTGGGGCGGATCCGGGGAGCTGTTTTTT. It translates to CASNWGGSGELFF.

J is TRBJ1-1 and V is TRBV15; D may be TRBD1 (5 bases). This CDR3 is 13 amino acids long. Germline V CDR1 and CDR2: LNHNV, YYDKDF (reference sequence). The ends were cut back, 2 bases at V and 1 base at J, with 5 bases in the middle. As DNA, the CDR3 is TGTGCCACCAGCAGACAGGGGAACACTGAAGCTTTCTTT. It is translated as CATSRQGNTEAFF.

This chain joins TRBV30 and TRBJ1-2; 9 nucleotides agree with TRBD1. The trim removed 3 bases at V and 5 bases at J, leaving 1 base unmatched. The CDR3 has 12 amino acids. The germline V gene has CDR1 GTSNPN and CDR2 SVGIG (reference sequence). The CDR3 region is CAWRTGGYGYTF. The CDR3 nucleotides are TGTGCCTGGAGGACAGGGGGGTATGGCTACACCTTC.

A single count supports this clone. The V call is TRBV19, the J call TRBJ1-2, with D tentatively TRBD1 (6 bases). The CDR3 has 18 residues. V was trimmed by 7 bases and J by 2 bases, leaving 26 bases between them. Germline CDR1 and CDR2: LNHDA and SQIVND (reference sequence). The DNA for the CDR3 is TGTGCCAGTACCGAGTGGGGACAATCATCCGGGGGGAACTATGGCTACACCTTC. Its protein product is CASTEWGQSSGGNYGYTF. The full variable domain, completed using reference TRBV19 and TRBJ1-2, is DGGITQSPKYLFRKEGQNVTLSCEQNLNHDAMYWYRQDPGQGLRLIYYSQIVNDFQKGDIAEGYSVSREKKESFPLTVTSAQKNPTAFYLCASTEWGQSSGGNYGYTFGSGTRLTVV.

V gene TRBV9 combines with J gene TRBJ2-5; D remains unclear. Deletions cut 0 bases from V and 1 base from J, with 7 bases between. This CDR3 spans 14 amino acids. The germline V gene has CDR1 SGDLS and CDR2 YYNGEE. CDR3 sequence: CASSVAAVQETQYF. CDR3 coding DNA: TGTGCCAGCAGCGTAGCTGCAGTCCAAGAGACCCAGTACTTC.

V is TRBV12-5 and J is TRBJ2-1; 10 bases are shared with TRBD2. V was clipped by 3 bases and J by 6 bases; unmatched bases: 5. The length of the CDR3 is 15 residues. In germline, CDR1 is LGHNT, CDR2 FRNRAP. Here the CDR3 DNA reads TGTGCTAGTGGTTTTGAAGCGGGGGGGCCCAATGAGCAGTTCTTC. It codes for CASGFEAGGPNEQFF. The full variable domain, rest sourced from reference TRBV12-5 and TRBJ2-1, is DARVTQTPRHKVTEMGQEVTMRCQPILGHNTVFWYRQTMMQGLELLAYFRNRAPLDDSGMPKDRFSAEMPDATLATLKIQPSEPRDSAVYFCASGFEAGGPNEQFFGPGTRLTVL.